This TCR beta chain was obtained from a study of T cell responses to AZD1222 COVID-19 vaccine. About the study: Pooling of second doses given at about 4 or about 12 weeks was done.

Regarding this clone: Antigen: not known.

Measured with immunoSEQ multiplex PCR; TCRdb has only the in-frame clones, and not every one. The sample shows under 150,000 clones, 92% of them seen only once. Findings of the study overall: Sampled repertoires all dated from after the peak T cell response. Distributed over spike, vaccine-associated CD4 TCRs predominated at 160-218 and 743-854.

Per germline, CDR1 ENHRY and CDR2 SYGVKD. The V and J ends lost 7 bases and 0 bases respectively, with 14 bases between them. The CDR3 covers 15 residues. This receptor was obtained from an adult in good health. Sample: peripheral blood, taken on day 0 of AZD1222 vaccination. The chain couples TRBV10-3 to TRBJ2-3, with D possibly being TRBD1 or TRBD2 (5 bases each). For the CDR3, the DNA is TGTGCCATCAAAGGGGACCCCCCTAGCACAGATACGCAGTATTTT. It codes for CAIKGDPPSTDTQYF.